The 17 T cell receptor beta chains given below trace back to one sample, sequenced in a study of T cells in Graves' hyperthyroidism and ophthalmopathy (dated by TCRdb to about 2019). Receptors were amplified or captured by multiplex PCR. For sequencing, an Illumina HiSeq 2000 was employed. The TCR beta CDR3 regions were amplified from the RNA transcripts. A first-round RT-PCR of the TCR CDR3 used the HTBI primer set with the Qiagen OneStep RT-PCR kit. TCRdb passed the public sequencing reads through fastp at Q25 and MiXCR, retaining productive beta sequences. Every entry covers one CDR3 protein and lists the most common genes and DNA from its rows. The sample yields 300,000 to 400,000 distinct CDR3 sequences; 14% were counted once. The ten largest clonotypes hold 15% to 20% of the sample. The sample taken for sequencing was blood. The receptors stem from a woman younger than 45 with Graves' ophthalmopathy.

This clonotype was recorded many times. The chain couples TRBV12-3 or TRBV12-4 to TRBJ1-3; D is unclear. This CDR3 comprises 15 residues. Trimming removed 0 bases at V and 5 bases at J, with 11 bases between. Written as DNA, the CDR3 is TGTGCCAGCAGTTTAGCGATGACACTTCGAAACACCATATATTTT. As protein: CASSLAMTLRNTIYF.

This clonotype was seen at least ten times. The chain joins TRBV5-5 to TRBJ1-2, with D tentatively TRBD1 (5 bases). The CDR3 has 15 residues. Germline CDR1 reads SGHKS; CDR2 reads YYEKEE (reference sequence). Trimming stripped 4 bases from V and 4 bases from J, with 17 bases between. The CDR3 region has the DNA TGTGCCAGCAGCCTCCTCTCGGGGGTGAGCTATGGCTACACCTTC. It codes for CASSLLSGVSYGYTF. The full variable domain, its missing parts supplied by reference TRBV5-5 and TRBJ1-2, is DAGVTQSPTHLIKTRGQQVTLRCSPISGHKSVSWYQQVLGQGPQFIFQYYEKEERGRGNFPDRFSARQFPNYSSELNVNALLLGDSALYLCASSLLSGVSYGYTFGSGTRLTVV.

The chain couples TRBV20-1 to TRBJ2-4; D is ambiguous. V gave up 4 bases and J gave up 0 bases, with 19 bases separating them. Germline V gene lookup returns CDR1 DFQATT and CDR2 SNEGSKA (reference sequence). The CDR3 totals 17 residues. This chain's CDR3 is CSAIRTPLNLAKNIQYF. DNA of the CDR3: TGCAGTGCTATAAGAACCCCCCTGAACCTAGCCAAAAACATTCAGTACTTC.

Ten or more counts support this clonotype. The chain employs TRBV6-5 and TRBJ1-2; D is undetermined. CDR1 is MNHEY, CDR2 SVGAGI, per germline. Trimming removed 0 bases from V and 8 bases from J, with 13 bases in between. The CDR3 runs 14 residues. The CDR3 DNA reads as TGTGCCAGCAGTTACTCGAGGGTGCCGCGGGGCTACACCTTC. Translation gives CASSYSRVPRGYTF.

The chain carries TRBV7-2 and TRBJ1-3; D is ambiguous. CDR1 and CDR2 (germline): SGHTA, FQGNSA. Deletions cut 1 base from V and 0 bases from J, with 7 bases between. The CDR3 length is 15 residues. DNA of the CDR3: TGTGCCAGCAGCTTAGTAATGAGCTCTGGAAACACCATATATTTT. Its translation: CASSLVMSSGNTIYF.

This clonotype came up many times. V and J are TRBV5-5 and TRBJ2-7, with 9 nucleotides matching TRBD1. This CDR3 has 18 amino acids. The germline gives CDR1 SGHKS, CDR2 YYEKEE (reference sequence). J lost 1 base, V lost 3 bases, and 14 bases had no gene match. CDR3 loop: CASSSGTGNPVRSYEQYF. In DNA, the CDR3 is TGTGCCAGCAGCTCTGGGACAGGGAACCCCGTCCGGTCCTACGAGCAGTACTTC.

This clonotype was recorded at least ten times. The CDR3 protein is CASKIIAGGPGEQYF. The CDR3 DNA is TGTGCCAGCAAAATCATAGCGGGGGGGCCGGGGGAGCAGTACTTC. The V call is TRBV27, the J call TRBJ2-7, with 11 bases that match TRBD2. Unmatched junction bases numbered 12, after V lost 7 bases and J lost 7 bases. CDR1 and CDR2 (germline): MNHEY, SMNVEV (reference sequence). The CDR3 is 15 residues long.

This clonotype appeared many times. The V gene is TRBV28, the J gene TRBJ1-4; D is undetermined. The CDR3 has 13 residues. The V end was cut by 7 bases, the J end by 8 bases, with 14 bases between. In germline, CDR1 is MDHEN, CDR2 SYDVKM. DNA of the CDR3: TGTGCCAGCAATGGGGAACGCCGAGAAAAACTGTTTTTT. Amino acids: CASNGERREKLFF.

The chain combines TRBV7-9 with TRBJ1-4; D not resolved. This CDR3 region has 13 residues. The germline V gene has CDR1 SEHNR and CDR2 FQNEAQ (reference sequence). Trimming removed 1 base at V and 4 bases at J, with 4 bases between. CDR3 sequence reads: CASSLDGNEKLFF. In DNA, the CDR3 is TGTGCCAGCAGCTTAGACGGTAATGAAAAACTGTTTTTT. Using reference TRBV7-9 and TRBJ1-4 for the parts outside the CDR3, the full variable domain is DTGVSQNPRHKITKRGQNVTFRCDPISEHNRLYWYRQTLGQGPEFLTYFQNEAQLEKSRLLSDRFSAERPKGSFSTLEIQRTEQGDSAMYLCASSLDGNEKLFFGSGTQLSVL.

There are many counts of this clonotype. The chain links TRBV18 to TRBJ2-3; D not certain. Germline lookup yields CDR1 KGHSH and CDR2 LQKENI. V was pared by 2 bases and J by 11 bases, with 11 bases between. This CDR3 has 12 residues. The CDR3 reads CASSPGTQEQYF. CDR3 sequence (DNA): TGTGCCAGCTCACCAGGCACCCAGGAGCAGTATTTT.

V usage is TRBV6-2 or TRBV6-3 and J usage is TRBJ2-7; D is unresolved. V lost 5 bases, J lost 5 bases, and 10 bases lay in between. The CDR3 spans 12 residues. CDR1 and CDR2 from the germline V gene are MNHEY and SVGEGT. CDR3 coding DNA: TGTGCCAGCAGTGCCGACTCTAACGAGCAGTACTTC. Its translation is CASSADSNEQYF.

This clonotype was seen many times. V and J are TRBV7-3 and TRBJ2-2; D unresolved. This CDR3 region has 13 residues. Trimming removed 2 bases from V and 6 bases from J, with 7 bases in between. In germline, CDR1 is SGHTA, CDR2 FQGTGA. DNA for the CDR3: TGTGCCAGCAGCTTATATGTCGCCGGGGAGCTGTTTTTT. Translation: CASSLYVAGELFF.

This chain connects TRBV24-1 to TRBJ2-1; no reliable D call. CDR3 length: 14 amino acids. Germline assignment: CDR1 KGHDR and CDR2 SFDVKD. The ends were cut back, 3 bases at V and 4 bases at J, with 9 bases in the middle. This CDR3 is CATSDPGSYNEQFF. DNA of the CDR3: TGTGCCACCAGTGATCCCGGGTCATACAATGAGCAGTTCTTC.

V is TRBV20-1 and J is TRBJ1-2; D call uncertain. Germline assignment: CDR1 DFQATT and CDR2 SNEGSKA (reference sequence). CDR3 length: 13 amino acids. The V end lost 6 bases, the J end lost 4 bases, and 15 bases lay between the germline ends. This chain's CDR3 is CSADYLKSYGYTF. Here the CDR3 DNA reads TGCAGTGCCGATTACCTAAAGAGCTATGGCTACACCTTC.

This clonotype has ten or more counts. This chain connects TRBV18 to TRBJ1-2; D may be TRBD1 (6 bases). V dropped 4 bases and J dropped 6 bases, with 12 bases sitting between them. The CDR3 runs 13 residues. In germline, CDR1 is KGHSH, CDR2 LQKENI. This CDR3 reads CASSRPGADGYTF. DNA for the CDR3: TGTGCCAGCTCACGTCCAGGGGCGGATGGCTACACCTTC.

The sample holds many counts of this clonotype. The V call is TRBV20-1, the J call TRBJ1-3; D unresolved. V was trimmed by 0 bases and J by 2 bases, leaving 17 bases between them. The length of the CDR3 is 17 residues. Germline assignment: CDR1 DFQATT and CDR2 SNEGSKA (reference sequence). The CDR3 DNA sequence: TGCAGTGCTAGAGATATAAAGGCAGAGGCAACTGGAAACACCATATATTTT. This sequence encodes CSARDIKAEATGNTIYF.

This clonotype came up many times. One end of the junction does not line up with germline, which may come from a read error. The chain uses TRBV6-1 and TRBJ2-7; a weak D match, TRBD2 (7 bases). Germline V gene data show CDR1 as MNHNS and CDR2 as SASEGT. This CDR3 spans 15 amino acids. CDR3: CASSEVAGAFYEQYF. The CDR3 DNA sequence: TGTGCCAGCAGCGAAGTGGCGGGGGCGTTCTACGAGCAGTACTTC.